This T cell receptor beta chain was captured in a study of blood T cell repertoires in COVID-19. In Seattle, patients joined the study during active infection and were tracked longitudinally. Only in-frame clones appear in the TCRdb table, and some are missing; sequencing was by immunoSEQ multiplex PCR. The sample has under 400,000 clones, around 87% seen once. The germline V and J ends were trimmed by 6 bases and 7 bases, with 15 bases remaining between them. This CDR3 is built from 14 residues. Germline V gene data show CDR1 as KGHDR and CDR2 as SFDVKD. The clonotype originates from a young woman with COVID-19, enrolled during active disease. V is TRBV24-1 and J is TRBJ2-1; a possible D gene is TRBD1 (6 bases). Input material: peripheral blood. CDR3 bases: TGTGCCACCAGTTTGGCAGGGGTGAGAAATGAGCAGTTCTTC. Protein sequence: CATSLAGVRNEQFF.